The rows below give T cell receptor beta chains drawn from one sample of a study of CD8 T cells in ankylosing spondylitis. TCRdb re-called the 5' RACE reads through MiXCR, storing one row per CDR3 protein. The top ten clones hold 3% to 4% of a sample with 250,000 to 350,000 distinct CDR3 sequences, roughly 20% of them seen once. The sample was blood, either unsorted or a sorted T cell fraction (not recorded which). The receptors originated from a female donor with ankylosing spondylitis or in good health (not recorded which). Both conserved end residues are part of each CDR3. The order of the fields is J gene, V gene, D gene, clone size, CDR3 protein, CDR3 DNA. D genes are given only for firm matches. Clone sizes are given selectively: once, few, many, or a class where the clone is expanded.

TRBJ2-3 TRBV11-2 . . CASSGGPLATDTQYF TGTGCCAGCTCGGGTGGTCCTCTGGCCACAGATACGCAGTATTTT
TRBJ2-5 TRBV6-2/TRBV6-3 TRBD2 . CASSFPSGGTWETQYF TGTGCCAGCAGTTTCCCTAGCGGGGGGACCTGGGAGACCCAGTACTTC
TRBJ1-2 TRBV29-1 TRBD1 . CSVSGTGVSGYTF TGCAGCGTTAGTGGGACAGGAGTCTCTGGCTACACCTTC
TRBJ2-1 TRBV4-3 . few CASSHRTTVYNEQFF TGCGCCAGCAGCCACAGAACGACAGTCTACAATGAGCAGTTCTTC
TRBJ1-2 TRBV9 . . CASSVGARANYGYTF TGTGCCAGCAGCGTGGGGGCGCGAGCTAACTATGGCTACACCTTC
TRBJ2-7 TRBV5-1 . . CASRIGGAGEQYF TGCGCCAGTCGCATCGGGGGCGCGGGCGAGCAGTACTTC
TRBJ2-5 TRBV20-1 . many CSARLALGGETQYF TGCAGTGCTAGACTGGCCCTGGGGGGAGAGACCCAGTACTTC
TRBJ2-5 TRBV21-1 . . CASSPKGGAGETQYF TGTGCCAGCAGCCCGAAGGGAGGGGCGGGCGAGACCCAGTACTTC
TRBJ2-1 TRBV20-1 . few CSAVSYEQFF TGCAGTGCTGTTAGCTATGAGCAGTTCTTC
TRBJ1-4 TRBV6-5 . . CASRGVNEKLFF TGTGCCAGCCGGGGGGTTAATGAAAAACTGTTTTTT
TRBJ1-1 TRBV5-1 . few CASSLFYSTMNTEAFF TGCGCCAGCAGCTTGTTTTACAGCACTATGAACACTGAAGCTTTCTTT
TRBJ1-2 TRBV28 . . CASSSGAFYGYTF TGTGCCAGCAGCTCAGGGGCGTTCTATGGCTACACCTTC
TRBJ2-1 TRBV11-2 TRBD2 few CASSAGTSGNYNEQFF TGTGCCAGCAGCGCAGGTACGAGCGGGAATTACAATGAGCAGTTCTTC
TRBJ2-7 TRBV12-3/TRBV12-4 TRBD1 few CASSAPGQGIYEQYF TGTGCCAGCAGTGCCCCGGGACAGGGTATCTACGAGCAGTACTTC
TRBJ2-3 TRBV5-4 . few CASREGQRVADTQYF TGTGCCAGCAGGGAGGGACAGAGGGTTGCAGATACGCAGTATTTT
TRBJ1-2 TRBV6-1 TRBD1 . CASRRDRVGYYGYTF TGTGCCAGCAGACGAGACAGGGTAGGGTACTATGGCTACACCTTC
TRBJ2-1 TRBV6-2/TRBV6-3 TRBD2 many CASSYSGTSGLFTPLYNEQFF TGTGCCAGCAGTTACTCGGGGACTAGCGGGTTATTCACTCCCCTCTACAATGAGCAGTTCTTC
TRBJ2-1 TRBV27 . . CASSLLASNEQFF TGTGCCAGCAGTTTATTAGCGTCTAATGAGCAGTTCTTC
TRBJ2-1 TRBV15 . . CATSRDRTSNEQFF TGTGCCACCAGCAGAGATAGGACTTCCAATGAGCAGTTCTTC
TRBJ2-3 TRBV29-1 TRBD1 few CSASQGASTDTQYF TGCAGCGCATCCCAGGGGGCAAGCACAGATACGCAGTATTTT
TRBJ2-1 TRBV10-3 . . CAIKRGGTYNEQFF TGTGCCATCAAAAGGGGCGGGACCTACAATGAGCAGTTCTTC
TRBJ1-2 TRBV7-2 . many CASSLDVVGRVPGYTF TGTGCCAGCAGCTTAGATGTGGTGGGGAGGGTTCCTGGCTACACCTTC
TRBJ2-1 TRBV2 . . CASSEARLALGNEQFF TGTGCCAGCAGTGAAGCGAGGCTAGCGTTGGGGAATGAGCAGTTCTTC
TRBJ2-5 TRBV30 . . CAWSRTSETQYF TGTGCCTGGTCCCGGACCTCCGAGACCCAGTACTTC
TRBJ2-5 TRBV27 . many CASRDYETQYF TGTGCCAGCAGGGATTACGAGACCCAGTACTTC
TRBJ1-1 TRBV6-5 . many CVTARGTEAFF TGTGTCACAGCCCGGGGAACTGAAGCTTTCTTT
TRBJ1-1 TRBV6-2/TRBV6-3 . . CASTPNGGYTEAFF TGTGCCAGCACTCCGAATGGGGGGTACACTGAAGCTTTCTTT
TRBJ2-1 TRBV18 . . CASSPMDGSHYNEQFF TGTGCCAGCTCACCAATGGACGGGAGCCACTACAATGAGCAGTTCTTC
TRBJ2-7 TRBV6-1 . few CASSARLGAGEVYEQYF TGTGCCAGCAGTGCCCGGTTGGGGGCGGGAGAGGTCTACGAGCAGTACTTC
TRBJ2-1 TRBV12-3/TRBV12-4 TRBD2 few CAFSPGLAPAPIVPNEQFF TGTGCCTTCAGCCCCGGACTAGCTCCCGCTCCGATCGTGCCGAATGAGCAGTTCTTC
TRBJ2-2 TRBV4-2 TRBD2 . CASSRMDLSGSRTGELFF TGTGCCAGCAGCCGTATGGATCTTAGCGGGAGTAGAACCGGGGAGCTGTTTTTT
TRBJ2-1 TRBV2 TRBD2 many CASSTLAGGYNEQFF TGTGCCAGCAGTACCCTAGCGGGAGGTTACAATGAGCAGTTCTTC
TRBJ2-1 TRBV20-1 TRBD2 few CSAREGGVGNEQFF TGCAGTGCTAGAGAGGGGGGGGTCGGGAATGAGCAGTTCTTC
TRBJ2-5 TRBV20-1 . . CSATGFYETQYF TGCAGTGCTACAGGGTTCTATGAGACCCAGTACTTC
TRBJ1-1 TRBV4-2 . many CASSQERAQLGIGANTEAFF TGTGCCAGCAGCCAAGAGAGGGCTCAACTGGGGATTGGGGCGAACACTGAAGCTTTCTTT
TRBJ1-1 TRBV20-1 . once CSAPRGPWGTEAFF TGCAGTGCGCCCCGAGGGCCATGGGGCACTGAAGCTTTCTTT
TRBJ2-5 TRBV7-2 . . CASSLDGTVPETQYF TGTGCCAGCAGCTTAGACGGGACTGTTCCAGAGACCCAGTACTTC
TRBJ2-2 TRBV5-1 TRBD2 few CASSLRGGSATGELFF TGCGCCAGCAGCTTACGTGGCGGGAGTGCGACCGGGGAGCTGTTTTTT
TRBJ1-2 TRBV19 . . CASGELDGYTF TGTGCCAGTGGGGAACTTGATGGCTACACCTTC
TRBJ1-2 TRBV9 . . CASSVGQGDVYGYTF TGTGCCAGCAGCGTAGGTCAAGGGGATGTCTATGGCTACACCTTC
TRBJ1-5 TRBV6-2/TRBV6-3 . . CASGSNQPQHF TGTGCCAGCGGAAGCAATCAGCCCCAGCATTTT
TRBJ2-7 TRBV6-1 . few CASSQDFSYEQYF TGTGCCAGCAGTCAGGACTTTTCCTACGAGCAGTACTTC
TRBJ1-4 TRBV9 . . CASSVAAEGAKLFF TGTGCCAGCAGCGTAGCGGCCGAAGGGGCAAAGCTGTTTTTT
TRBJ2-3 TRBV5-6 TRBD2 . CTSSIPLAGADTQYF TGTACCAGCAGCATACCACTAGCGGGAGCTGATACGCAGTATTTT
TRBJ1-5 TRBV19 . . CASSMDPGRSNQPQHF TGTGCCAGTAGTATGGATCCGGGTAGAAGCAATCAGCCCCAGCATTTT
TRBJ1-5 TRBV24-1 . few CATSGGNQPQHF TGTGCCACCAGTGGAGGGAATCAGCCCCAGCATTTT
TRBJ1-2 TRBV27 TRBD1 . CASSFAPTGGEGGYTF TGTGCCAGCAGTTTCGCCCCTACAGGGGGAGAGGGCGGCTACACCTTC
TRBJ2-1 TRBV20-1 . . CSAPRLGVSSYNEQFF TGCAGTGCTCCCCGTTTAGGGGTAAGCTCCTACAATGAGCAGTTCTTC
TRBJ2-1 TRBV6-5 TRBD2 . CASSYSASGRAGNEQFF TGTGCCAGCAGTTACTCGGCTAGCGGGAGGGCCGGGAATGAGCAGTTCTTC
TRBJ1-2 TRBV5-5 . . CASIEWGASDYGYTF TGTGCCAGCATCGAGTGGGGGGCGTCGGACTATGGCTACACCTTC
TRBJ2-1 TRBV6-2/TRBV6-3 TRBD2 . CASRLAGDRSYNEQFF TGTGCCAGCAGACTAGCGGGAGACAGGAGCTACAATGAGCAGTTCTTC
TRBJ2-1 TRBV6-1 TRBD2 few CASSALAGVTYNEQFF TGTGCCAGCAGCGCCCTAGCGGGAGTGACCTACAATGAGCAGTTCTTC
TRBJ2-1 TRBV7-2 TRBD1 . CASRMDRGVLDEQFF TGTGCCAGCAGGATGGACAGGGGGGTTTTGGATGAGCAGTTCTTC
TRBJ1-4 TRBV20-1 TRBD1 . CSARRLTGGQKLFF TGCAGTGCTAGAAGGCTGACAGGGGGGCAAAAACTGTTTTTT
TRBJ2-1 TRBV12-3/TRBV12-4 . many CASSLRQAYYNEQFF TGTGCCAGCAGTCTCAGACAAGCCTATTACAATGAGCAGTTCTTC